One sample yielded the 25 T cell receptor beta chains listed below, sequenced in a study of OX40 agonist ivuxolimab in advanced cancers. Clones were sequenced by immunoSEQ multiplex PCR, and TCRdb holds only the in-frame ones, with some missing. The sample has about 30,000 clones; around 82% are singletons. The sequences come from CD4+ or CD8+ T cells sorted from blood, collected in a trial of the OX40 agonist ivuxolimab. The receptors were gathered from an adult with an advanced solid tumor such as melanoma, head and neck, liver or kidney cancer.

The chain uses TRBV28 and TRBJ1-1; no clear D. V was pared by 3 bases and J by 5 bases, with 13 bases between. The CDR3 consists of 14 residues. CDR1 and CDR2 (germline): MDHEN, SYDVKM. In DNA, the CDR3 is TGTGCCAGCAGTTTTTGGGTGGGGAGGACTGAAGCTTTCTTT. Its translation: CASSFWVGRTEAFF.

V and J are TRBV4-1 and TRBJ2-1; TRBD1 aligns across 11 bases. Germline V CDR1 and CDR2: MGHRA, YSYEKL. The CDR3 spans 15 residues. Losses at the gene ends were 1 base for V and 12 bases for J; bases not matched to a gene: 8. Written as DNA, the CDR3 is TGCGCCAGCAGCCAAGTTGGACAGGGGGCGCGGGGGCAGTTCTTC. It specifies CASSQVGQGARGQFF.

This clone was picked up one time. The chain uses TRBV4-1 and TRBJ1-5, with D perhaps TRBD1 (5 bases). Germline CDR1 reads MGHRA; CDR2 reads YSYEKL. The CDR3 spans 18 residues. Trimming left V 1 base short and J 2 bases short, with 18 bases between. Here the CDR3 reads CASSQVPLGESGNQPQHF. CDR3 bases: TGCGCCAGCAGCCAAGTTCCCCTGGGGGAGAGTGGCAATCAGCCCCAGCATTTT.

Concerning this clone: The identical CDR3 is also encoded by other nucleotide sequences in the sample. The chain employs TRBV7-6 and TRBJ2-7; D perhaps matches TRBD2 (6 bases). This CDR3 has 14 residues. Trimming cost V 1 base and J 1 base, with 8 bases left between them. The germline CDR1 and CDR2 sequences are SGHVS and FNYEAQ. This chain's CDR3 is CASSLEEGSYEQYF. CDR3 DNA sequence: TGTGCCAGCAGCTTAGAGGAGGGGTCCTACGAGCAGTACTTC.

In its sample, this clone was seen once. This chain joins TRBV9 and TRBJ1-4; 8 bases match TRBD1. In germline, CDR1 is SGDLS, CDR2 YYNGEE. The V gene end was trimmed by 4 bases and the J gene end by 10 bases; junction bases not matched to a gene: 9. The length of the CDR3 is 14 residues. The CDR3 reads CASSLGQGSGKLFF. In nucleotides, the CDR3 is TGTGCCAGCAGCCTTGGACAGGGATCGGGAAAACTGTTTTTT.

V gene TRBV28 combines with J gene TRBJ2-7; D gene uncertain. Germline V CDR1 and CDR2: MDHEN, SYDVKM. The CDR3 sequence is 11 residues long. V dropped 6 bases and J dropped 4 bases, with 7 bases sitting between them. CDR3 nucleotide sequence: TGTGCCAGCAGCCCACGTTACGAGCAGTACTTC. Amino acid sequence: CASSPRYEQYF.

The V gene is TRBV5-6, the J gene TRBJ1-1; 8 bases are shared with TRBD1. CDR3 length: 18 residues. Germline CDR1 is SGHDT and CDR2 is YYEEEE. The V and J ends lost 4 bases and 0 bases, in that order; junction bases with no gene match: 14. Written as DNA, the CDR3 is TGTGCCAGCAGCCGCCCTGGGACAGGAGGGTGGATGAACACTGAAGCTTTCTTT. Translating it yields CASSRPGTGGWMNTEAFF.

Points on this clone: At one end, the junction sequence differs from germline, possibly due to a read error. The chain is built from TRBV7-9 and TRBJ2-3; tentatively, D is TRBD1 (5 bases). This CDR3 is built from 10 residues. Looked up from germline, CDR1 is SEHNR and CDR2 is FQNEAQ (reference sequence). The CDR3 DNA sequence: TGTGCCAGCAGCTTACAGGGCCTCAACTTT. Encoded protein: CASSLQGLNF.

The V gene is TRBV27, the J gene TRBJ2-5; 11 bases are a match to TRBD2. The V gene end was trimmed by 3 bases and the J gene end by 2 bases; junction bases not matched to a gene: 5. CDR3 length: 16 residues. The germline gives CDR1 MNHEY, CDR2 SMNVEV (reference sequence). The CDR3 region is CASSFSASGGQETQYF. CDR3 sequence (DNA): TGTGCCAGCAGTTTTTCAGCTAGCGGGGGGCAAGAGACCCAGTACTTC.

This sequence joins TRBV27 and TRBJ2-7, with 13 positions matching TRBD2. The CDR3 loop spans 16 amino acids. V was pared by 5 bases and J by 2 bases, with 6 bases of the junction left unmatched. Germline V lookup: CDR1 MNHEY, CDR2 SMNVEV (reference sequence). The DNA for the CDR3 is TGTGCCAGCAGTACCGGGACTAGCGGGACTCCCTACGAGCAGTACTTC. This sequence encodes CASSTGTSGTPYEQYF.

This clone came up once. This sequence joins TRBV6-1 and TRBJ2-7; possible D gene TRBD1, 6 bases. There are 12 residues in the CDR3. Germline V CDR1 and CDR2: MNHNS, SASEGT. V lost 7 bases, J lost 0 bases, and 7 bases lay in between. In DNA, the CDR3 is TGTGCCAGCAACAGGGCCTCCTACGAGCAGTACTTC. As protein: CASNRASYEQYF.

The chain has TRBV7-9 and TRBJ1-1; D is ambiguous. The V gene's germline CDR1 is SEHNR and CDR2 FQNEAQ (reference sequence). Between the trimmed V and J ends, which lost 8 bases and 7 bases, there was a span of 11 bases. The CDR3 covers 11 residues. CDR3 sequence: CASSGAVEAFF. CDR3 bases: TGTGCCAGCTCGGGAGCAGTTGAAGCTTTCTTT.

The chain combines TRBV9 with TRBJ1-2; TRBD1 aligns across 7 bases. CDR1 is SGDLS, CDR2 YYNGEE, per germline. V lost 3 bases, J lost 0 bases, and 2 bases stayed unmatched. This CDR3 contains 14 residues. CDR3 sequence (DNA): TGTGCCAGCAGCGCCGGGACAGCTAACTATGGCTACACCTTC. Its protein is CASSAGTANYGYTF.

This clone was seen at least ten times. At one end the junction does not follow the germline gene, possibly because of a read error. V and J are TRBV6-4 and TRBJ2-7; 11 nucleotides line up with TRBD1. Germline CDR1 reads MRHNA; CDR2 reads SNTAGT. CDR3 size: 15 residues. CDR3 sequence reads: CASSYSGTGGYEQYF. Written as DNA, the CDR3 is TGTGCCAGCAGTTACTCCGGGACAGGGGGCTACGAGCAGTACTTC.

In nucleotides, the CDR3 is TGTGCCACCGCGAGGGGTGAAGCTTTCTTT. The encoded protein is CATARGEAFF. This rearrangement joins TRBV28 to TRBJ1-1; D perhaps matches TRBD1 (5 bases). This CDR3 comprises 10 residues. Germline V gives CDR1 MDHEN, CDR2 SYDVKM. The V end lost 10 bases, the J end lost 7 bases, and 10 bases lay between the germline ends.

V gene TRBV6-5 combines with J gene TRBJ1-1; D remains unclear. The CDR3 spans 14 residues. Trimming left V 6 bases short and J 3 bases short, with 14 bases between. CDR1 and CDR2 (germline): MNHEY, SVGAGI. The DNA for the CDR3 is TGTGCCAGCAGCGTCGGACTCGAGGACACTGAAGCTTTCTTT. Amino acid sequence: CASSVGLEDTEAFF.

DNA of the CDR3: TGTGCCTGGAGAAGCGTTGCAGGGGGTATTTCTGGAAACACCATATATTTT. Protein: CAWRSVAGGISGNTIYF. This chain connects TRBV30 to TRBJ1-3, with 7 bases lining up with TRBD1. Losses at the gene ends were 3 bases for V and 1 base for J; bases not matched to a gene: 12. Germline V gene data show CDR1 as GTSNPN and CDR2 as SVGIG (reference sequence). CDR3 length equals 17 residues.

This chain connects TRBV6-5 to TRBJ1-2, with D uncertain. Germline assignment: CDR1 MNHEY and CDR2 SVGAGI. This CDR3 comprises 13 residues. V dropped 0 bases and J dropped 2 bases, with 4 bases sitting between them. CDR3 amino acids: CASSYSPNYGYTF. In nucleotides, the CDR3 is TGTGCCAGCAGTTACTCTCCCAACTATGGCTACACCTTC.

The rearrangement joins TRBV5-1 to TRBJ2-7; tentatively, D is TRBD1 (5 bases). The ends were cut back, 0 bases at V and 2 bases at J, with 24 bases in the middle. The CDR3 extends over 19 amino acids. Germline V lookup: CDR1 SGHRS, CDR2 YFSETQ. The CDR3 DNA reads as TGCGCCAGCAGCTTGGTAGGCCCAGAACTGCAGGGCATCACCTACGAGCAGTACTTC. Residues: CASSLVGPELQGITYEQYF.

This chain connects TRBV9 to TRBJ2-1; 7 bases line up with TRBD1. The germline gives CDR1 SGDLS, CDR2 YYNGEE. Trimming took 0 bases from V and 5 from J; bases not matched to a gene: 2. The CDR3 is 14 amino acids. The DNA of the CDR3 is TGTGCCAGCAGCGTAGGGGACAGACACAATGAGCAGTTCTTC. Its translation: CASSVGDRHNEQFF.

The rearrangement links TRBV29-1 to TRBJ1-1; D not resolved. The CDR3 spans 13 residues. Trimming removed 7 bases at V and 0 bases at J, with 12 bases between. Germline lookup yields CDR1 SQVTM and CDR2 ANQGSEA. The CDR3 DNA sequence: TGCAGCGGGCATGACGGACTGAACACTGAAGCTTTCTTT. Translating gives CSGHDGLNTEAFF.

This clone was detected only a few times. This chain links TRBV10-1 with TRBJ1-3; possible D gene TRBD1, 6 bases. Germline-derived CDR1 and CDR2 are WNHNN and SYGVQD (reference sequence). With 3 bases removed from V and 4 bases from J, the gap between germline ends came to 16 bases. The CDR3 is 16 residues long. The CDR3 nucleotides read TGCGCCAGCAGTGATCCCGGTCAGGGGAGAGGAAACACCATATATTTT. Its protein product is CASSDPGQGRGNTIYF.

The gene calls are TRBV11-2 and TRBJ1-4, with 9 bases aligning to TRBD1. Unmatched junction bases numbered 4, after V lost 3 bases and J lost 5 bases. The germline gives CDR1 SGHAT, CDR2 FQNNGV. This CDR3 is built from 15 residues. This CDR3 reads CASSFETGGNEKLFF. The DNA of the CDR3 is TGTGCCAGCAGCTTCGAGACAGGGGGGAATGAAAAACTGTTTTTT.

The rearrangement joins TRBV27 to TRBJ2-7, with TRBD2 as a possible D gene (6 bases). CDR1 is MNHEY and CDR2 is SMNVEV in the germline V gene (reference sequence). Trimming removed 5 bases at V and 3 bases at J, with 14 bases between. This CDR3 region has 14 residues. The CDR3 loop is CASSRRGDFYEQYF. The CDR3 nucleotides read TGTGCCAGCAGTCGGCGCGGGGATTTCTACGAGCAGTACTTC.

This clone was counted between two and nine times. The V gene is TRBV2, the J gene TRBJ2-1; no reliable D call. V lost 3 bases and J lost 6, with 6 bases in between. CDR1 SNHLY and CDR2 FYNNEI come from the germline V gene. CDR3 length: 12 residues. Here the CDR3 DNA reads TGTGCCAGCAGTGACCCAGCCAATGAGCAGTTCTTC. Amino acid sequence: CASSDPANEQFF.